The clone carrying this T cell receptor (beta chain) was recorded a few times. Its antigen is as yet unknown. The data belong to a study of early T cells in non-severe SARS-CoV-2 infection. The TCR library protocol attached unique molecular identifiers to the individual cDNA molecules. In TCRdb, the 5' RACE reads were re-called with MiXCR into one record per CDR3 protein. The repertoire holds 65,000 to 95,000 distinct CDR3 sequences, with roughly 9.4% as singletons. Study results and limitations: VDJdb matches were skewed toward anti-spike CD8 T cell responses.

V was pared by 5 bases and J by 7 bases, with 12 bases of the junction left unmatched. CDR1 is MNHEY and CDR2 is SMNVEV in the germline V gene (reference sequence). This CDR3 has 15 amino acids. The chain joins TRBV27 to TRBJ2-3, with 7 bases identical to TRBD2. This sequence originates from an adult who was a healthcare worker with PCR-confirmed SARS-CoV-2 infection or an uninfected control (not recorded which). The specimen sequenced was whole blood. The CDR3 protein is CASSRRTGGFYTQYF. The CDR3 nucleotides read TGTGCCAGCAGTCGACGGACGGGGGGATTTTATACGCAGTATTTT.